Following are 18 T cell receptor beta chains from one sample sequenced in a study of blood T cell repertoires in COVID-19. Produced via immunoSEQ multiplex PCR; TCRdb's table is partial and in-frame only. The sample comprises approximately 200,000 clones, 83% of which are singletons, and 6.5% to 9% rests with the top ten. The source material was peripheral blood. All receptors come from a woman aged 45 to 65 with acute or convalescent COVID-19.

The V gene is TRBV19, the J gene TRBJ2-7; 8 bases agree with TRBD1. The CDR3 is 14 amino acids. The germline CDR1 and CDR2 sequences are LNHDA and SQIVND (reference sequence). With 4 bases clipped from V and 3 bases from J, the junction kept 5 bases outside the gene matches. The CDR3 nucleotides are TGTGCCAGTAGTACCACAGGGGGACTCTACGAGCAGTACTTC. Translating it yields CASSTTGGLYEQYF.

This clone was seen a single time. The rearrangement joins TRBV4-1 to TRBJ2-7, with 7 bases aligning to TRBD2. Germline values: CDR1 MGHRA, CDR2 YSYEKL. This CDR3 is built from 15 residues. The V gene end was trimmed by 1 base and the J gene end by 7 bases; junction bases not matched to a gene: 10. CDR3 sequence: CASSQVYGLVGEQYF. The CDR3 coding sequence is TGCGCCAGCAGCCAAGTATACGGACTAGTCGGGGAGCAGTACTTC.

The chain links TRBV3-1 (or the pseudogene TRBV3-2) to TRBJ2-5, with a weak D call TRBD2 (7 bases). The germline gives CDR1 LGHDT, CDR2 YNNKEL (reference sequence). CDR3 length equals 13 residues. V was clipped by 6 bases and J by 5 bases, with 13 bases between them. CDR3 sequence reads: CASRRGGEETQYF. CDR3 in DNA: TGTGCCAGCAGGCGAGGGGGGGAGGAGACCCAGTACTTC.

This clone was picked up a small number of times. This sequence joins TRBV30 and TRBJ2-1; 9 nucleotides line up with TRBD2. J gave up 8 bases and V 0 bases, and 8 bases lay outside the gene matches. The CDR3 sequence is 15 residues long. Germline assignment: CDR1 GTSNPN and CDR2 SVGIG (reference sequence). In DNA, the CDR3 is TGTGCCTGGAGTGTACTCCCTAGCGGGATGGATGAGCAGTTCTTC. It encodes CAWSVLPSGMDEQFF.

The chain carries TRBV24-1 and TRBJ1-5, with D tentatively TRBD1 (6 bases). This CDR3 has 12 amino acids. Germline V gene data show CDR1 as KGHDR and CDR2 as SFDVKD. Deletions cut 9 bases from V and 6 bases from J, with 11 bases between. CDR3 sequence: CATGGGSQPQHF. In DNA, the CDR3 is TGTGCCACCGGGGGGGGCAGTCAGCCCCAGCATTTT.

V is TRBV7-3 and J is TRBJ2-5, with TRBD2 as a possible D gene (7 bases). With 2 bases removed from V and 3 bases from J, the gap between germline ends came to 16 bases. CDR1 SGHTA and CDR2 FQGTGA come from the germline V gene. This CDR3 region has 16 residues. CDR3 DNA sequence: TGTGCCAGCAGCTTACTGGGGCGGGGGCAAGAAGAGACCCAGTACTTC. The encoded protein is CASSLLGRGQEETQYF.

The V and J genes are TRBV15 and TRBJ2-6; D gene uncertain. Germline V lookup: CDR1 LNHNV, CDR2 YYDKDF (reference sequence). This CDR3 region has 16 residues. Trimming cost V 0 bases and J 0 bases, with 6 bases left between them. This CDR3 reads CATSRDAVSGANVLTF. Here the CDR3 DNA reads TGTGCCACCAGCAGAGATGCGGTCTCTGGGGCCAACGTCCTGACTTTC.

CDR3 loop: CASSLQGPYGYTF. CDR3 coding DNA: TGTGCCAGCAGCTTACAGGGTCCTTATGGCTACACCTTC. The chain recombines TRBV7-2 with TRBJ1-2; D might be TRBD1 (5 bases). The CDR3 totals 13 residues. CDR1 is SGHTA, CDR2 FQGNSA, per germline. The V gene lost 2 bases and the J gene lost 5 bases, with 9 bases spanning the gap. Full variable domain (rest looked up from reference TRBV7-2 and TRBJ1-2): GAGVSQSPSNKVTEKGKDVELRCDPISGHTALYWYRQSLGQGLEFLIYFQGNSAPDKSGLPSDRFSAERTGGSVSTLTIQRTQQEDSAVYLCASSLQGPYGYTFGSGTRLTVV.

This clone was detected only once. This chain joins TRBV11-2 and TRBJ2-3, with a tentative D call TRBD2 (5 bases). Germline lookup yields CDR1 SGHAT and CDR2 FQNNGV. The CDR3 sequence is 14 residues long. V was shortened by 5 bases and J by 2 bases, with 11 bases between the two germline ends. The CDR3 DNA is TGTGCCAGCAGCACCCGGGGTTACACAGATACGCAGTATTTT. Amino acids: CASSTRGYTDTQYF.

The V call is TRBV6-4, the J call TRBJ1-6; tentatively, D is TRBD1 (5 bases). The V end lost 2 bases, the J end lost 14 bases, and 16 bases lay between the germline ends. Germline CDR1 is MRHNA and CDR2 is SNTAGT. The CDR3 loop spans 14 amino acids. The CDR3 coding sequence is TGTGCCAGCAGTGACGTCGGCTTCCAAGGGGCCCTCCACTTT. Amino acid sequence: CASSDVGFQGALHF.

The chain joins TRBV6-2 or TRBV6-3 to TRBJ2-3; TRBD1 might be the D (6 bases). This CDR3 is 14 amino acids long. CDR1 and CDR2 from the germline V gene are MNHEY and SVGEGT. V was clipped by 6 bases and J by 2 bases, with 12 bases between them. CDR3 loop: CASSRQEPTDTQYF. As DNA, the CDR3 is TGTGCCAGCAGCCGACAGGAACCCACAGATACGCAGTATTTT.

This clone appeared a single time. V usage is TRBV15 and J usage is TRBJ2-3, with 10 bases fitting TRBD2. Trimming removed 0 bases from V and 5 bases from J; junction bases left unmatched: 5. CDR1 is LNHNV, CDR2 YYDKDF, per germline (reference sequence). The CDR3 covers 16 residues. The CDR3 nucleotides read TGTGCCACCAGCAGAGATGGGTTAGCGGGAGGAGATACGCAGTATTTT. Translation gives CATSRDGLAGGDTQYF.

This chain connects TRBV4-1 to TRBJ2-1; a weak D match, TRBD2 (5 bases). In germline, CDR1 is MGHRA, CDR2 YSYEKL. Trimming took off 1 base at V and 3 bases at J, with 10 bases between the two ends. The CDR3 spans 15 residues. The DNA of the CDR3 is TGCGCCAGCAGCCAAGGGACTTTTTACTACAATGAGCAGTTCTTC. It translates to CASSQGTFYYNEQFF.

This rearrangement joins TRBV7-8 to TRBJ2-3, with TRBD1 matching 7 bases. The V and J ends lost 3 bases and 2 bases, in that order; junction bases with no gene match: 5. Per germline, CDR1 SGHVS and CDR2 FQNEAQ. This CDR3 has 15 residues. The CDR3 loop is CASSFKTGYTDTQYF. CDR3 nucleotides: TGTGCCAGCAGCTTCAAGACAGGGTACACAGATACGCAGTATTTT. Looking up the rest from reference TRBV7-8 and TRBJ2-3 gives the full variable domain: GAGVSQSPRYKVAKRGQDVALRCDPISGHVSLFWYQQALGQGPEFLTYFQNEAQLDKSGLPSDRFFAERPEGSVSTLKIQRTQQEDSAVYLCASSFKTGYTDTQYFGPGTRLTVL.

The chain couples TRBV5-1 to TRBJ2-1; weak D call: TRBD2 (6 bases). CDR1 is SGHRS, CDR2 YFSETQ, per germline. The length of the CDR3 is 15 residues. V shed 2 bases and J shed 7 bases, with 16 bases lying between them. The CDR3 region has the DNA TGCGCCAGCAGCTTCGATGGGCGGGGAGTTAATGAGCAGTTCTTC. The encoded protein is CASSFDGRGVNEQFF. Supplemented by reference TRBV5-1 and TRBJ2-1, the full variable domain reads KAGVTQTPRYLIKTRGQQVTLSCSPISGHRSVSWYQQTPGQGLQFLFEYFSETQRNKGNFPGRFSGRQFSNSRSEMNVSTLELGDSALYLCASSFDGRGVNEQFFGPGTRLTVL.

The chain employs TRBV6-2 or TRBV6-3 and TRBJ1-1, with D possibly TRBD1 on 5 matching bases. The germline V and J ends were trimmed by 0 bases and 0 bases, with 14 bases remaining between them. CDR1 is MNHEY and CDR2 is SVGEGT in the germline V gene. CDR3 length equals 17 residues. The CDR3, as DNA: TGTGCCAGCAGTTACTCGATAGGACAACCTATGAACACTGAAGCTTTCTTT. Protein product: CASSYSIGQPMNTEAFF.

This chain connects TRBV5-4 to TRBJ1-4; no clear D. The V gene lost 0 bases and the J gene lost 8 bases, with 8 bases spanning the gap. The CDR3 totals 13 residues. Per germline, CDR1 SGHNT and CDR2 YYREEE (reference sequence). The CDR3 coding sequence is TGTGCCAGCAGCTTGGAGGGAGTCGAAAAACTGTTTTTT. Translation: CASSLEGVEKLFF.

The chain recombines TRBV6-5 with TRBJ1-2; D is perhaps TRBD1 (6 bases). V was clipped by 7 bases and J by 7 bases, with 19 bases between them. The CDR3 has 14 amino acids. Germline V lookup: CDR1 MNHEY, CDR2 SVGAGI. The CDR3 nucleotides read TGTGCCAGCACCTTGAGGGCAGGGGTGTCTGGCTACACCTTC. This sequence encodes CASTLRAGVSGYTF.